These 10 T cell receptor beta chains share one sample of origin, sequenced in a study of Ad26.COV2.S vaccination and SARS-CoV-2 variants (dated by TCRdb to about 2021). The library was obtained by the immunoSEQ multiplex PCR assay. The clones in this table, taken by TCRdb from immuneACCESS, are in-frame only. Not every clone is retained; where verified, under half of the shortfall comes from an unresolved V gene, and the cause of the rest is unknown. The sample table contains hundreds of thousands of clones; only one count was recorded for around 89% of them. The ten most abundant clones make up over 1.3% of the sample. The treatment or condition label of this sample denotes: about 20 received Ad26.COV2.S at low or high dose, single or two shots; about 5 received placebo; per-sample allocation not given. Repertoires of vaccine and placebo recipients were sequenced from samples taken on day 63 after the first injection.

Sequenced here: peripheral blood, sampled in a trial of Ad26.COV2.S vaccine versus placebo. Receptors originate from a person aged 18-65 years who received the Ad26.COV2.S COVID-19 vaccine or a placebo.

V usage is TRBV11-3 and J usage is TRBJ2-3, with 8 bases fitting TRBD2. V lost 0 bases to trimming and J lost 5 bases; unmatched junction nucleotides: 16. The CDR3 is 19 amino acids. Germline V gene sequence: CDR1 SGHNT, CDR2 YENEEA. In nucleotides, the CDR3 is TGTGCCAGCAGCTTAGATCGGGGGGGCCTAACGGAGGAGGGAGATACGCAGTATTTT. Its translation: CASSLDRGGLTEEGDTQYF. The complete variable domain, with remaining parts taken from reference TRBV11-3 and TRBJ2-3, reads EAGVVQSPRYKIIEKKQPVAFWCNPISGHNTLYWYLQNLGQGPELLIRYENEEAVDDSQLPKDRFSAERLKGVDSTLKIQPAELGDSAVYLCASSLDRGGLTEEGDTQYFGPGTRLTVL.

The CDR3 is CAWSSRGGAGYTF. For the CDR3, the DNA is TGTGCCTGGAGTTCTCGTGGGGGCGCGGGCTACACCTTC. The V and J genes are TRBV30 and TRBJ1-2, with a weak D call TRBD1 (6 bases). This CDR3 comprises 13 residues. The V gene's germline CDR1 is GTSNPN and CDR2 SVGIG (reference sequence). Trimming removed 2 bases from V and 8 bases from J, with 15 bases in between.

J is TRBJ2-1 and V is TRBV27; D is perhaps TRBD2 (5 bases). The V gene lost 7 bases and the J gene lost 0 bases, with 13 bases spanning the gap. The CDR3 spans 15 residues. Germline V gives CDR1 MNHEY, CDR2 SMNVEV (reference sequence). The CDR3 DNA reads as TGTGCCAGCAAAAAATTAGCGCTCTCCTACAATGAGCAGTTCTTC. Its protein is CASKKLALSYNEQFF.

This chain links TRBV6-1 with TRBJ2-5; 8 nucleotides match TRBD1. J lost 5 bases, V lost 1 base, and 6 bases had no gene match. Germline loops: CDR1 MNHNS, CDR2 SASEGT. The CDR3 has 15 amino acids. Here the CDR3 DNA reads TGTGCCAGCAGTGAAGGGCAGGGGGCGCATGAGACCCAGTACTTC. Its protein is CASSEGQGAHETQYF.

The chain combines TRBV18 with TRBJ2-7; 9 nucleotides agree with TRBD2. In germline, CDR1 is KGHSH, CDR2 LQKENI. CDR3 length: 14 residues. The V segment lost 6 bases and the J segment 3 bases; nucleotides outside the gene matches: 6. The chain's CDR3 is CASSPGLAIYEQYF. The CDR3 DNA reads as TGTGCCAGCTCTCCGGGACTAGCAATCTACGAGCAGTACTTC. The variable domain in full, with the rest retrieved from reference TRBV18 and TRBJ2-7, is NAGVMQNPRHLVRRRGQEARLRCSPMKGHSHVYWYRQLPEEGLKFMVYLQKENIIDESGMPKERFSAEFPKEGPSILRIQQVVRGDSAAYFCASSPGLAIYEQYFGPGTRLTVT.

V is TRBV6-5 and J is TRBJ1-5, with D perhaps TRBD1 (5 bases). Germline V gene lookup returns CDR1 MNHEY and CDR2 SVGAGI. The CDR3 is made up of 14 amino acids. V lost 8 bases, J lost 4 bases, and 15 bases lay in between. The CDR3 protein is CASLLVGTNQPQHF. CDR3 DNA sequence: TGTGCCAGCCTGCTGGTGGGGACGAATCAGCCCCAGCATTTT.

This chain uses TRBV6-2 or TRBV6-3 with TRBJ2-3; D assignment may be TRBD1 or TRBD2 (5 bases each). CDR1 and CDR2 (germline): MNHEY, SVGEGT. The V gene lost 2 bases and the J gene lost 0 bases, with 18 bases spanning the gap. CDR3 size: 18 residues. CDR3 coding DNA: TGTGCCAGCAGTTACGGCTATCGTGGGGGATCTAGCACAGATACGCAGTATTTT. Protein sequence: CASSYGYRGGSSTDTQYF.

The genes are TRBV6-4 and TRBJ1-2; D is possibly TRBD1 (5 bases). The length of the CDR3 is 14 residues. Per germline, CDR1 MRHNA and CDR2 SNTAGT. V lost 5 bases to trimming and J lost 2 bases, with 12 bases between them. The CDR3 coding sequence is TGTGCCAGCAGTCTGGACGGGGGAAACTATGGCTACACCTTC. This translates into CASSLDGGNYGYTF.

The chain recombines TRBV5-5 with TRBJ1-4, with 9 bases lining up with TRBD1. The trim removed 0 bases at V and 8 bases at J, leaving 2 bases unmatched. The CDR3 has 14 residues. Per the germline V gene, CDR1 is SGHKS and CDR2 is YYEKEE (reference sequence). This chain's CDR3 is CASSLGDREEKLFF. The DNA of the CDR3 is TGTGCCAGCAGCTTGGGGGACAGGGAGGAAAAACTGTTTTTT.

CDR3: CASFDPTVNTEAFF. For the CDR3, the DNA is TGTGCCAGCTTCGACCCGACAGTGAACACTGAAGCTTTCTTT. V is TRBV6-5 and J is TRBJ1-1, with a tentative D call TRBD1 (5 bases). V dropped 8 bases and J dropped 0 bases, with 13 bases sitting between them. This CDR3 is 14 amino acids long. Germline CDR1 is MNHEY and CDR2 is SVGAGI.